The 21 T cell receptor beta chains listed next were all sequenced from one sample in a study of T cell responses to AZD1222 COVID-19 vaccine. This table comes from immunoSEQ multiplex PCR, and its TCRdb copy is limited to in-frame clones, with some not included. The sample lists 80,000 or so clones; about nine tenths were seen once. This specimen consisted of peripheral blood, obtained 28 days after the second AZD1222 dose. Receptors originate from an adult who received the AZD1222 COVID-19 vaccine.

The chain carries TRBV4-1 and TRBJ2-7; TRBD1 or TRBD2 may be the D gene (5 bases each). The germline CDR1 and CDR2 sequences are MGHRA and YSYEKL. The CDR3 consists of 14 residues. The V and J ends lost 1 base and 9 bases respectively, with 16 bases between them. CDR3 bases: TGCGCCAGCAGCCAAGTAAGGGACGCTGACGGGCAGTACTTC. This codes for CASSQVRDADGQYF.

This chain uses TRBV4-1 with TRBJ2-3; 7 bases line up with TRBD1. Trimming cost V 3 bases and J 3 bases; bases outside gene matches: 9. Germline V lookup: CDR1 MGHRA, CDR2 YSYEKL. CDR3 length: 16 amino acids. The CDR3 is CASSHVPGQRTDTQYF. The CDR3 coding sequence is TGCGCCAGCAGCCATGTCCCGGGACAGAGAACAGATACGCAGTATTTT.

The chain has TRBV5-5 and TRBJ1-6; 9 nucleotides agree with TRBD1. The CDR3 spans 17 residues. Per the germline V gene, CDR1 is SGHKS and CDR2 is YYEKEE (reference sequence). Germline trimming cut 3 bases from V and 9 bases from J; bases unmatched to any gene: 13. As DNA, the CDR3 is TGTGCCAGCAGCTCCTCCGGGACAGGGCTGGCAGCTTCACCCCTCCACTTT. This codes for CASSSSGTGLAASPLHF.

The chain joins TRBV21-1 to TRBJ1-2; the table calls TRBD1, which could not be checked here. TRBV21-1 represents a pseudogene. The CDR3 has 15 amino acids. The CDR3 coding sequence is TGTGCCAGCACCCCGGGACAGGGACTCAACTATGGCTACACCTTC. Translated: CASTPGQGLNYGYTF.

This clone was detected once. The V and J genes are TRBV27 and TRBJ1-1, with 10 bases matching TRBD1. Germline V gene sequence: CDR1 MNHEY, CDR2 SMNVEV (reference sequence). V was clipped by 0 bases and J by 7 bases; unmatched bases: 11. The CDR3 has 17 residues. The chain's CDR3 is CASSLSTVTGGRSEAFF. CDR3 DNA sequence: TGTGCCAGCAGTTTATCGACTGTGACAGGGGGCCGAAGTGAAGCTTTCTTT.

The rearrangement joins TRBV3-1 (or the pseudogene TRBV3-2) to TRBJ2-2; D is undetermined. There are 12 residues in the CDR3. Deletions cut 3 bases from V and 6 bases from J, with 5 bases between. Per germline, CDR1 LGHDT and CDR2 YNNKEL (reference sequence). CDR3 nucleotide sequence: TGTGCCAGCAGCCAGGTGGCCGGGGAGCTGTTTTTT. Amino acid sequence: CASSQVAGELFF.

J is TRBJ2-2 and V is TRBV6-2 or TRBV6-3, with no clear D. There are 14 residues in the CDR3. Trimming took off 0 bases at V and 7 bases at J, with 9 bases between the two ends. Germline assignment: CDR1 MNHEY and CDR2 SVGEGT. This CDR3 reads CASSYSSVGGELFF. The CDR3 region has the DNA TGTGCCAGCAGTTACTCGAGCGTTGGCGGGGAGCTGTTTTTT.

The J gene is TRBJ2-6, the V gene TRBV24-1; D is undetermined. CDR3 length: 12 residues. V was shortened by 6 bases and J by 3 bases, with 2 bases between the two germline ends. The V gene's germline CDR1 is KGHDR and CDR2 SFDVKD. Here the CDR3 DNA reads TGTGCCACCAGTAATGGGGCCAACGTCCTGACTTTC. It codes for CATSNGANVLTF.

The rearrangement uses TRBV20-1 and TRBJ2-4; 7 nucleotides align to TRBD2. This CDR3 is 14 amino acids long. Germline V lookup: CDR1 DFQATT, CDR2 SNEGSKA (reference sequence). V was clipped by 6 bases and J by 3 bases; unmatched bases: 8. CDR3 residues: CSASSGTNKNIQYF. The CDR3 DNA follows: TGCAGTGCGAGTTCCGGGACTAACAAAAACATTCAGTACTTC.

This chain connects TRBV11-1 to TRBJ1-1, with a possible D match to TRBD1 (6 bases). Trimming left V 6 bases short and J 4 bases short, with 15 bases between. The CDR3 is 14 amino acids. CDR1 and CDR2 (germline): SGHAT, FQDESV (reference sequence). CDR3 in DNA: TGTGCCAGCAGATTTGGGGGCGCTTCCACTGAAGCTTTCTTT. Protein product: CASRFGGASTEAFF.

The J gene is TRBJ2-1, the V gene TRBV7-8; D possibly corresponds to TRBD1 (5 bases). The V gene's germline CDR1 is SGHVS and CDR2 FQNEAQ. Trimming shortened V by 5 bases and J by 4 bases, and 6 bases separated the two germline ends. CDR3 length: 12 amino acids. The CDR3 is CASSHRYNEQFF. Here the CDR3 DNA reads TGTGCCAGCAGCCACAGGTACAATGAGCAGTTCTTC.

This sequence joins TRBV7-2 and TRBJ2-7; TRBD2 matches 8 bases. The V and J ends lost 3 bases and 3 bases, in that order; junction bases with no gene match: 1. Per the germline V gene, CDR1 is SGHTA and CDR2 is FQGNSA. The CDR3 has 13 residues. The CDR3 spells CASSLSGGYEQYF. Written as DNA, the CDR3 is TGTGCCAGCAGCTTGAGCGGGGGCTACGAGCAGTACTTC.

The rearrangement uses TRBV18 and TRBJ2-1; TRBD1 matches 9 bases. V lost 7 bases to trimming and J lost 0 bases; unmatched junction nucleotides: 4. This CDR3 contains 15 residues. Germline CDR1 KGHSH, CDR2 LQKENI. The CDR3 DNA follows: TGTGCCAGCTTTAGGGACAGGGCCTCCTACAATGAGCAGTTCTTC. It encodes CASFRDRASYNEQFF.

This sequence joins TRBV6-5 and TRBJ1-1; tentatively, D is TRBD1 (6 bases). Germline V gene lookup returns CDR1 MNHEY and CDR2 SVGAGI. There are 14 residues in the CDR3. Trimming took 0 bases from V and 6 from J, leaving 11 bases between them. CDR3 residues: CASSYSGGAAEAFF. In nucleotides, the CDR3 is TGTGCCAGCAGTTACTCGGGGGGGGCGGCTGAAGCTTTCTTT.

The rearrangement joins TRBV6-5 to TRBJ1-4; 7 positions match TRBD1. Trimming cost V 5 bases and J 4 bases; bases outside gene matches: 4. The CDR3 contains 14 residues. Germline V lookup: CDR1 MNHEY, CDR2 SVGAGI. As DNA, the CDR3 is TGTGCCAGCAGTACAGGGGACGTTAATGAAAAACTGTTTTTT. Amino acids: CASSTGDVNEKLFF.

The rearrangement uses TRBV5-1 and TRBJ2-7, with unresolved D. V lost 4 bases to trimming and J lost 4 bases, with 6 bases between them. Germline V gives CDR1 SGHRS, CDR2 YFSETQ. The CDR3 is 11 residues long. The CDR3 here is CASSQSYEQYF. CDR3 DNA sequence: TGCGCCAGCAGCCAGTCTTACGAGCAGTACTTC.

V usage is TRBV6-6 and J usage is TRBJ2-7; TRBD1 matches 8 bases. There are 13 residues in the CDR3. Germline V gives CDR1 MNHNY, CDR2 SVGAGI (reference sequence). V lost 7 bases and J lost 2; bases outside the gene matches: 4. This CDR3 reads CASTGQGPYEQYF. For the CDR3, the DNA is TGTGCCAGCACAGGACAGGGACCCTACGAGCAGTACTTC.

The V call is TRBV2, the J call TRBJ1-2; 7 nucleotides align to TRBD1. CDR1 and CDR2 (germline): SNHLY, FYNNEI. CDR3 length: 20 amino acids. The V segment lost 6 bases and the J segment 3 bases; nucleotides outside the gene matches: 25. CDR3 protein: CASSRSLVQGGGLPDYGYTF. DNA of the CDR3: TGTGCCAGCAGCCGGTCGCTCGTTCAGGGGGGAGGCCTTCCCGACTATGGCTACACCTTC. The whole variable domain, remainder taken from reference TRBV2 and TRBJ1-2, is EPEVTQTPSHQVTQMGQEVILRCVPISNHLYFYWYRQILGQKVEFLVSFYNNEISEKSEIFDDQFSVERPDGSNFTLKIRSTKLEDSAMYFCASSRSLVQGGGLPDYGYTFGSGTRLTVV.

The chain links TRBV27 to TRBJ1-1; D unclear. V lost 5 bases and J 3 bases, leaving 19 bases between the germline ends. The germline V gene has CDR1 MNHEY and CDR2 SMNVEV (reference sequence). The CDR3 has 16 amino acids. CDR3 region: CASSRVRQGFYTEAFF. CDR3 bases: TGTGCCAGCAGTAGAGTAAGGCAAGGATTCTACACTGAAGCTTTCTTT.

This chain joins TRBV10-3 and TRBJ1-1, with 8 bases fitting TRBD1. CDR3 size: 15 residues. Germline assignment: CDR1 ENHRY and CDR2 SYGVKD. V shed 4 bases, J shed 3 bases, and the junction held 7 bases outside the gene matches. CDR3 in amino acids: CAISGAGGADTEAFF. CDR3 coding DNA: TGTGCCATCAGTGGAGCAGGGGGCGCGGACACTGAAGCTTTCTTT.

J is TRBJ1-6 and V is TRBV6-5; D perhaps matches TRBD1 (5 bases). Germline assignment: CDR1 MNHEY and CDR2 SVGAGI. The CDR3 has 13 amino acids. The germline V and J ends were trimmed by 11 bases and 16 bases, with 24 bases remaining between them. Here the CDR3 DNA reads TGTGCCGGGGGGGGAGCCTTCGGAGGGGCTCTCCACTTT. Encoded protein: CAGGGAFGGALHF.